This T cell receptor (beta chain) appears in the sequencing data of a study of T cells after posttransplantation cyclophosphamide. Study-wide findings and caveats: Recipient CMV seropositivity and CMV reactivation strongly tracked TRB clonality. Later blood repertoires were often dominated by clones from the donor CD8+ memory compartment.

Per the germline V gene, CDR1 is MNHEY and CDR2 is SVGAGI. V lost 2 bases and J 7 bases, leaving 8 bases between the germline ends. The CDR3 is 12 amino acids. The method was immunoSEQ multiplex PCR; TCRdb's version includes in-frame clones alone and lacks a portion of them. The data hold 21,000 or so clones, with approximately 98% observed a single time. Notes on this clone: Its antigen remains unknown.

The related graft donor's blood sample was taken on the day of bone marrow donation. Cells defined as naive were viable CD3+CD4+ or CD3+CD8+ and CCR7+CD45RA+CD45RO-CD95-CD27+CD28+. Sequencing was done on a sample of naive CD8+ T cells sorted from PBMCs. The clonotype originates from a man aged 40-55 years in good health, CMV-negative, and a related stem cell transplant donor. The rearrangement uses TRBV6-5 and TRBJ1-2; D unresolved. The CDR3 is CASSYDQAGYTF. CDR3 DNA sequence: TGTGCCAGCAGTTACGATCAGGCTGGCTACACCTTC.